These 28 T cell receptor beta chains share one sample of origin, sequenced in a study of T-cell reconstitution after alpha-beta-depleted transplantation in children (dated by TCRdb to 2016 to 2018). The intended sense of this specimen's treatment or condition label: allogeneic hematopoietic cell transplantation with graft depleted of TCRalphabeta T cells and CD19 B cells. Library construction relied on PCR. Sequencing relied on an Illumina HiSeq 2500. TCR library preparation used molecular barcoding, with unique molecular identifiers applied to normalize quantification of the TCRbeta repertoire. TCRdb passed the public sequencing reads through fastp at Q25 and MiXCR, retaining productive beta sequences. Records with the same CDR3 protein are collapsed into one entry carrying the most frequent genes and DNA. The sample includes 250,000 to 350,000 distinct CDR3 sequences, with about a quarter observed a single time. The ten largest clones add up to approximately 11% of the sample.

Sequences were derived from PBMCs, mostly from graft donor cells, sampled 180 days after TCRalphabeta/CD19-depleted stem cell transplant. These receptor sequences come from a male patient aged 5 to 17 who had a stem cell transplant for acute lymphoblastic leukemia, so the T cells may come from the graft donor.

Comments on this clonotype: This is likely a read error, given that the CDR3 carries no conserved phenylalanine or tryptophan at its end. The chain joins TRBV10-1 to TRBJ2-7; weak D call: TRBD1 (5 bases). CDR1 and CDR2 (germline): WNHNN, SYGVQD (reference sequence). This CDR3 comprises 15 residues. V shed 6 bases and J shed 7 bases, with 22 bases lying between them. The CDR3 DNA sequence: TGCGCCAGCAGCGACAGAAGCCATGGGGCAGGGGAGCAGTACTAC. Protein: CASSDRSHGAGEQYY.

Ten or more counts support this clonotype. The junction and the germline gene differ at one end; a read error may be behind it. The chain employs TRBV27 and TRBJ1-2, with D uncertain. Germline assignment: CDR1 MNHEY and CDR2 SMNVEV (reference sequence). CDR3 length: 13 residues. CDR3 loop: CASSLSTREGYTF. The CDR3 nucleotides read TGTGCCAGCAGTCTATCAACAAGGGAAGGCTACACCTTC.

V is TRBV7-9 and J is TRBJ1-2; 7 nucleotides match TRBD1. Per germline, CDR1 SEHNR and CDR2 FQNEAQ (reference sequence). CDR3 length equals 15 residues. After removal of 5 bases from V and 0 bases from J, the junction contained 6 bases not matched to a gene. The CDR3 is CASSARDSPNYGYTF. In nucleotides, the CDR3 is TGTGCCAGCAGCGCCCGGGACAGCCCTAACTATGGCTACACCTTC. Full variable domain (rest looked up from reference TRBV7-9 and TRBJ1-2): DTGVSQNPRHKITKRGQNVTFRCDPISEHNRLYWYRQTLGQGPEFLTYFQNEAQLEKSRLLSDRFSAERPKGSFSTLEIQRTEQGDSAMYLCASSARDSPNYGYTFGSGTRLTVV.

The chain is built from TRBV11-2 and TRBJ1-5; D unresolved. This CDR3 contains 16 residues. CDR1 is SGHAT, CDR2 FQNNGV, per germline. V lost 6 bases to trimming and J lost 5 bases, with 20 bases between them. The CDR3 sequence is CASSQGTVFNHQPQHF. CDR3 DNA sequence: TGTGCCAGCAGTCAAGGCACAGTCTTTAACCATCAGCCCCAGCATTTT.

The chain combines TRBV29-1 with TRBJ1-5, with 10 bases identical to TRBD1. Germline assignment: CDR1 SQVTM and CDR2 ANQGSEA. J gave up 4 bases and V 5 bases, and 8 bases lay outside the gene matches. The CDR3 has 15 amino acids. CDR3 region: CSVSTTGGENQPQHF. The CDR3 region has the DNA TGCAGCGTTTCCACGACAGGGGGCGAAAATCAGCCCCAGCATTTT.

The chain has TRBV5-1 and TRBJ2-7, with D possibly TRBD1 on 6 matching bases. Trimming shortened V by 1 base and J by 4 bases, and 12 bases separated the two germline ends. Germline V gene lookup returns CDR1 SGHRS and CDR2 YFSETQ. This CDR3 is built from 14 residues. The CDR3 here is CASSLRNREYEQYF. The CDR3 nucleotides read TGCGCCAGCAGCTTGCGGAACAGGGAGTACGAGCAGTACTTC.

The chain couples TRBV10-3 to TRBJ2-7; D is perhaps TRBD1 (5 bases). Deletions cut 3 bases from V and 3 bases from J, with 12 bases between. The CDR3 consists of 14 residues. Germline CDR1 reads ENHRY; CDR2 reads SYGVKD. Written as DNA, the CDR3 is TGTGCCATCAGTGAAGTACAGGTGAGCTACGAGCAGTACTTC. Translating gives CAISEVQVSYEQYF.

At least ten counts were recorded for this clonotype. The chain employs TRBV6-5 and TRBJ1-1; D may be TRBD1 (5 bases). This CDR3 is built from 12 residues. Trimming took 5 bases from V and 5 from J, leaving 9 bases between them. Germline loops: CDR1 MNHEY, CDR2 SVGAGI. This chain's CDR3 is CASSTGGTEAFF. CDR3 sequence (DNA): TGTGCCAGCAGTACGGGGGGAACTGAAGCTTTCTTT.

Only a few counts were recorded for this clonotype. The DNA for the CDR3 is TGCAGTGCCCGGACTAGCCTAGATACGCAGTATTTT. This codes for CSARTSLDTQYF. J is TRBJ2-3 and V is TRBV20-1, with 8 bases fitting TRBD2. The V segment lost 6 bases and the J segment 5 bases; nucleotides outside the gene matches: 4. CDR1 and CDR2 (germline): DFQATT, SNEGSKA (reference sequence). This CDR3 comprises 12 residues.

The CDR3 is CASSRDREQFF. CDR3 bases: TGTGCCAGCAGTCGGGATCGCGAGCAGTTCTTC. The V and J genes are TRBV6-2 or TRBV6-3 and TRBJ2-1; a weak D match, TRBD2 (5 bases). This CDR3 contains 11 residues. Germline assignment: CDR1 MNHEY and CDR2 SVGEGT. The V end lost 5 bases, the J end lost 10 bases, and 9 bases lay between the germline ends.

The rearrangement joins TRBV5-1 to TRBJ2-7; D is perhaps TRBD1 or TRBD2 (5 bases each). Germline V gene lookup returns CDR1 SGHRS and CDR2 YFSETQ. There are 17 residues in the CDR3. The V and J ends lost 4 bases and 4 bases respectively, with 24 bases between them. CDR3 residues: CASSKTFSRGPTYEQYF. The CDR3 coding sequence is TGCGCCAGCAGCAAAACCTTCTCCCGGGGACCCACTTACGAGCAGTACTTC. The full variable domain, with the rest looked up from reference TRBV5-1 and TRBJ2-7, is KAGVTQTPRYLIKTRGQQVTLSCSPISGHRSVSWYQQTPGQGLQFLFEYFSETQRNKGNFPGRFSGRQFSNSRSEMNVSTLELGDSALYLCASSKTFSRGPTYEQYFGPGTRLTVT.

The chain links TRBV4-1 to TRBJ2-1; no clear D gene. Germline values: CDR1 MGHRA, CDR2 YSYEKL. Trimming took 0 bases from V and 4 from J, leaving 25 bases between them. The CDR3 totals 20 residues. This CDR3 is CASSQDRWTRDAPRYNEQFF. The CDR3 DNA follows: TGCGCCAGCAGCCAAGATAGATGGACCAGAGACGCCCCTAGATACAATGAGCAGTTCTTC.

The sample holds a few counts of this clonotype. The genes are TRBV12-3 or TRBV12-4 and TRBJ1-1, with D perhaps matching TRBD1 (6 bases). The length of the CDR3 is 13 residues. V gave up 1 base and J gave up 11 bases, with 14 bases separating them. CDR3 bases: TGTGCCAGCAGTTTAGGGTGGAGGGACACTGCTTTCTTT. Translating it yields CASSLGWRDTAFF.

This clonotype occurred a few times. This chain links TRBV2 with TRBJ2-2; TRBD1 agrees at 7 bases. Germline trimming cut 7 bases from V and 0 bases from J; bases unmatched to any gene: 5. The CDR3 loop spans 15 amino acids. Germline CDR1 SNHLY, CDR2 FYNNEI. CDR3 protein: CASTSGGSNTGELFF. CDR3 sequence (DNA): TGTGCCAGCACCTCAGGGGGATCGAACACCGGGGAGCTGTTTTTT.

This clonotype is a singleton in its sample. This chain uses TRBV5-6 with TRBJ2-2, with D unclear. The CDR3 is 16 residues long. Trimming stripped 1 base from V and 7 bases from J, with 17 bases between. CDR1 is SGHDT and CDR2 is YYEEEE in the germline V gene. The CDR3 DNA reads as TGTGCCAGCAGCTTGTCCCGGTTTAAGGTGGTCGGGGAGCTGTTTTTT. Translated: CASSLSRFKVVGELFF.

CDR3 coding DNA: TGCGCCAGCAGCCTCCTCGGAATTTCCGGGGGTAACACTGAAGCTTTCTTT. Translation gives CASSLLGISGGNTEAFF. The chain is built from TRBV5-1 and TRBJ1-1, with D possibly TRBD1 on 5 matching bases. Germline loops: CDR1 SGHRS, CDR2 YFSETQ. The CDR3 consists of 17 residues. Deletions cut 4 bases from V and 2 bases from J, with 21 bases between. Together with reference TRBV5-1 and TRBJ1-1, the CDR3 gives the full variable domain: KAGVTQTPRYLIKTRGQQVTLSCSPISGHRSVSWYQQTPGQGLQFLFEYFSETQRNKGNFPGRFSGRQFSNSRSEMNVSTLELGDSALYLCASSLLGISGGNTEAFFGQGTRLTVV.

The table lists this clonotype with a few counts. The genes are TRBV7-9 and TRBJ2-5; D call uncertain. The CDR3 has 14 residues. Trimming pared 1 base from V and 4 bases from J, leaving 10 bases between. CDR1 SEHNR and CDR2 FQNEAQ come from the germline V gene (reference sequence). CDR3 residues: CASSLEVFSETQYF. In DNA, the CDR3 is TGTGCCAGCAGCTTAGAGGTCTTTTCAGAGACCCAGTACTTC.

The gene calls are TRBV7-3 and TRBJ2-2, with 7 positions matching TRBD2. CDR1 and CDR2 from the germline V gene are SGHTA and FQGTGA. The CDR3 spans 16 residues. Trimming at V came to 5 bases and at J to 5 bases, leaving 11 bases not matched to a gene. DNA for the CDR3: TGTGCCAGCAGCCAGAGGACTAGGACGGGAACCGGGGAGCTGTTTTTT. Its protein is CASSQRTRTGTGELFF.

This clonotype was counted a few times. This chain links TRBV20-1 with TRBJ2-3; D is uncertain. V was cut by 3 bases and J by 0 bases, with 13 bases left in between. Germline loops: CDR1 DFQATT, CDR2 SNEGSKA (reference sequence). CDR3 length: 15 amino acids. The DNA for the CDR3 is TGCAGTGCTAGTGATTCTCGGGCTAGCACAGATACGCAGTATTTT. This codes for CSASDSRASTDTQYF.

This clonotype showed up many times. The rearrangement links TRBV20-1 to TRBJ2-7; 9 bases agree with TRBD1. CDR1 is DFQATT and CDR2 is SNEGSKA in the germline V gene (reference sequence). This CDR3 has 13 amino acids. The J segment lost 2 bases and the V segment lost 6 bases, leaving 5 bases of the junction unmatched. The CDR3 sequence: CSARRDRAYEQYF. As DNA, the CDR3 is TGCAGTGCCCGCCGGGACAGGGCCTACGAGCAGTACTTC.

There are many counts of this clonotype. The CDR3 spells CASSLRSSGQRETQYF. For the CDR3, the DNA is TGCGCCAGCAGCTTGCGGTCTAGCGGACAGAGAGAGACCCAGTACTTC. The chain uses TRBV5-1 and TRBJ2-5, with D tentatively TRBD2 (7 bases). The CDR3 consists of 16 residues. The germline V and J ends were trimmed by 1 base and 4 bases, with 17 bases remaining between them. Germline values: CDR1 SGHRS, CDR2 YFSETQ.

The table lists this clonotype with a few counts. The V gene is TRBV19, the J gene TRBJ2-7; D not certain. V dropped 3 bases and J dropped 0 bases, with 9 bases sitting between them. The germline gives CDR1 LNHDA, CDR2 SQIVND (reference sequence). The CDR3 length is 14 residues. The CDR3 here is CASSMTPGSYEQYF. The DNA for the CDR3 is TGTGCCAGTAGTATGACCCCCGGCTCCTACGAGCAGTACTTC.

The sample holds many counts of this clonotype. The gene calls are TRBV5-1 and TRBJ2-7, with D possibly being TRBD2 (5 bases). Trimming shortened V by 4 bases and J by 6 bases, and 20 bases separated the two germline ends. The CDR3 runs to 15 residues. Germline values: CDR1 SGHRS, CDR2 YFSETQ. CDR3 sequence reads: CASSIGQREFGEQYF. Here the CDR3 DNA reads TGCGCCAGCAGCATAGGCCAAAGGGAGTTCGGCGAGCAGTACTTC.

This clonotype was observed a handful of times. This chain uses TRBV11-2 with TRBJ2-2, with D perhaps being TRBD1 or TRBD2 (6 bases each). This CDR3 has 18 amino acids. The V end was cut by 2 bases, the J end by 3 bases, with 19 bases between. CDR1 and CDR2 (germline): SGHAT, FQNNGV. The CDR3 here is CASSLYGGLTSDTGELFF. The CDR3 DNA follows: TGTGCCAGCAGCTTATACGGGGGCCTGACCTCGGACACCGGGGAGCTGTTTTTT.

The chain carries TRBV25-1 and TRBJ2-7; 12 bases are a match to TRBD2. The CDR3 is 18 amino acids. Germline V gene lookup returns CDR1 MGHDK and CDR2 SYGVNS. J was trimmed by 7 bases and V by 8 bases; bases with no gene match: 21. The CDR3 DNA reads as TGTGCCAGCGGGACAAGCGGGGATAAAGGACTAGCGGGATGGGAGCAGTACTTC. This encodes CASGTSGDKGLAGWEQYF.

The CDR3 sequence is CASGRLTEETQYF. In nucleotides, the CDR3 is TGTGCCAGCGGTAGACTGACCGAAGAGACCCAGTACTTC. The V gene is TRBV28, the J gene TRBJ2-5; D remains ambiguous. The length of the CDR3 is 13 residues. The germline gives CDR1 MDHEN, CDR2 SYDVKM. V lost 8 bases, J lost 3 bases, and 13 bases lay in between.

This clonotype was recorded a few times. The chain uses TRBV5-1 and TRBJ2-1, with 10 positions matching TRBD2. This CDR3 is 15 amino acids long. Unmatched junction bases numbered 5, after V lost 4 bases and J lost 4 bases. Germline lookup yields CDR1 SGHRS and CDR2 YFSETQ. Here the CDR3 reads CASSLAGAVYNEQFF. The CDR3 DNA reads as TGCGCCAGCAGCCTAGCGGGAGCGGTATACAATGAGCAGTTCTTC.

The sample holds many counts of this clonotype. CDR3 region: CASSEGTSSYNEQFF. DNA of the CDR3: TGTGCCAGCAGTGAGGGGACTAGCAGCTACAATGAGCAGTTCTTC. The rearrangement joins TRBV12-3 or TRBV12-4 to TRBJ2-1; 9 bases line up with TRBD2. After removal of 5 bases from V and 3 bases from J, the junction contained 5 bases not matched to a gene. This CDR3 is built from 15 residues.